A selection of T cell receptor beta chains follows, all from one sample in a study of quantifying T cell responses using KT2 cells. MiXCR, run by TCRdb on the UMI-ligation and nested PCR reads, gives a single entry per CDR3 protein. The sample yields 30,000 or so distinct CDR3 sequences, under 7.5% seen once. The sample comprised PBMCs spiked with cells of the T cell clone KT2. All receptors derive from a human donor. CDR3s include the opening cysteine and the closing phenylalanine or tryptophan. A D gene is named only where the DNA matches it firmly. Clone size is not always given. Where it is, it says once, few, many or a class for expanded clones.

clone_size	v_call	d_call	j_call	cdr3_aa	cdr3_nt
-	TRBV15	-	TRBJ1-5	CATSRNSANQPQHF	TGTGCCACCAGCAGAAACAGTGCCAATCAGCCCCAGCATTTT
many	TRBV6-2/TRBV6-3	-	TRBJ1-2	CASRKEGYGYTF	TGTGCCAGCAGAAAGGAAGGCTATGGCTACACCTTC
many	TRBV6-1	-	TRBJ2-7	CATTYAVNEQYF	TGTGCCACGACCTACGCGGTCAACGAGCAGTACTTC
few	TRBV6-1	-	TRBJ2-7	CASSEDVRSYEQYF	TGTGCCAGCAGTGAAGACGTCAGGTCGTACGAGCAGTACTTC
-	TRBV15	-	TRBJ2-7	CATRPVSSYEQYF	TGTGCCACTCGACCCGTTTCTTCCTACGAGCAGTACTTC
-	TRBV29-1	-	TRBJ2-3	CSVVAESTDTQYF	TGCAGCGTTGTGGCGGAGAGCACAGATACGCAGTATTTT
-	TRBV3-2	-	TRBJ2-2	CASSRGLGGELFF	TGTGCCAGCAGCCGAGGACTCGGCGGGGAGCTGTTTTTT
-	TRBV11-2	-	TRBJ1-6	CASSRPRSSGAESPLHF	TGTGCCAGCAGTCGCCCAAGGAGTTCAGGGGCTGAATCACCCCTCCACTTT
many	TRBV12-3/TRBV12-4	-	TRBJ1-1	CASSFDTFSRGAGMNTEAFF	TGTGCCAGCAGTTTCGATACTTTTTCCCGAGGCGCGGGGATGAACACTGAAGCTTTCTTT
few	TRBV6-2/TRBV6-3	TRBD1	TRBJ1-2	CASSSGQGETF	TGTGCCAGCAGTTCCGGACAGGGCGAAACCTTC
few	TRBV19	TRBD1	TRBJ2-7	CASSPGDRLYEQYF	TGTGCCAGTAGTCCCGGGGACAGACTTTACGAGCAGTACTTC
many	TRBV20-1	TRBD1	TRBJ2-2	CSARSGQGASGELFF	TGCAGTGCTAGATCGGGACAGGGGGCATCCGGGGAGCTGTTTTTT
many	TRBV6-2/TRBV6-3	TRBD2	TRBJ2-1	CASTGTSGRALYNEQFF	TGTGCCAGCACCGGGACTAGCGGGAGGGCCCTCTACAATGAGCAGTTCTTC
few	TRBV2	-	TRBJ1-4	CASSLRAANEKLFF	TGTGCCAGCAGTCTCCGGGCCGCCAATGAAAAACTGTTTTTT
many	TRBV6-2/TRBV6-3	TRBD2	TRBJ2-7	CASSYGSLAGHPYEQYF	TGTGCCAGCAGTTACGGTTCGCTAGCGGGGCATCCCTACGAGCAGTACTTC
many	TRBV27	-	TRBJ1-1	CASRPQDSTEAFF	TGTGCCAGCAGACCCCAGGACAGCACTGAAGCTTTCTTT
few	TRBV6-2/TRBV6-3	TRBD2	TRBJ2-5	CASSYSRASGGGVF	TGTGCCAGCAGTTACTCGCGGGCTAGCGGGGGGGGAGTCTTC
few	TRBV6-5	TRBD1	TRBJ1-4	CASSLQTGGINEKLFF	TGTGCCAGCAGCTTACAAACAGGGGGTATTAATGAAAAACTGTTTTTT
many	TRBV7-6	TRBD2	TRBJ2-5	CASSHRLAGETQYF	TGTGCCAGCAGCCATCGACTAGCGGGAGAGACCCAGTACTTC
-	TRBV14	-	TRBJ1-2	CASSQGLEHFTTPNYGYTF	TGTGCCAGCAGCCAAGGACTCGAACACTTCACGACCCCCAACTATGGCTACACCTTC
few	TRBV7-6	-	TRBJ2-7	CASSLGSQAYEQYF	TGTGCCAGCAGCTTAGGTTCACAGGCCTACGAGCAGTACTTC
few	TRBV27	-	TRBJ1-6	CASSLVGQGEMALHF	TGTGCCAGCAGTTTAGTGGGGCAGGGAGAAATGGCCCTCCACTTT
many	TRBV27	-	TRBJ1-5	CASRGGNQPQHF	TGTGCCAGCAGGGGGGGCAATCAGCCCCAGCATTTT
many	TRBV20-1	-	TRBJ1-2	CSARDFVSWGRNYGYTF	TGCAGTGCTAGAGATTTTGTTTCCTGGGGACGGAACTATGGCTACACCTTC
many	TRBV2	-	TRBJ1-1	CASGTHLTYTEAFF	TGTGCCAGCGGGACACACCTCACCTACACTGAAGCTTTCTTT
-	TRBV29-1	-	TRBJ1-1	CSVAGVLNTEAFF	TGCAGCGTAGCAGGGGTTCTGAACACTGAAGCTTTCTTT
-	TRBV2	-	TRBJ2-2	CASSADGTRNTGELFF	TGTGCCAGCAGTGCGGACGGGACAAGGAACACCGGGGAGCTGTTTTTT
few	TRBV20-1	-	TRBJ2-3	CSAATQQGTDTQYF	TGCAGTGCAGCCACACAACAGGGAACAGATACGCAGTATTTT
medium-sized	TRBV3-1	TRBD2	TRBJ2-5	CASSQTLAEVQETQYF	TGTGCCAGCAGCCAAACACTAGCGGAGGTCCAAGAGACCCAGTACTTC
few	TRBV5-1	TRBD1	TRBJ2-2	CASSPKDTYRGGNTGELFF	TGCGCCAGCAGCCCTAAAGACACTTACAGGGGTGGGAACACCGGGGAGCTGTTTTTT
few	TRBV5-1	-	TRBJ2-3	CASSFTTDTQYF	TGCGCCAGCAGCTTTACCACAGATACGCAGTATTTT
-	TRBV2	TRBD2	TRBJ2-1	CAIEREGGYNEQFF	TGTGCCATCGAGCGGGAGGGCGGGTACAATGAGCAGTTCTTC
many	TRBV12-3/TRBV12-4	-	TRBJ2-7	CASSPPAGSYEQYF	TGTGCCAGCAGTCCACCCGCAGGGTCCTACGAGCAGTACTTC
many	TRBV27	-	TRBJ1-6	CASSSRQFNSPLHF	TGTGCCAGCAGCTCACGACAGTTTAATTCACCCCTCCACTTT
many	TRBV20-1	-	TRBJ2-1	CSAGLYSSSNEQFF	TGCAGTGCGGGCTTATACAGCTCGAGTAATGAGCAGTTCTTC
few	TRBV5-5	TRBD1	TRBJ1-2	CASSLGGQGSIYGYTF	TGTGCCAGCAGCTTGGGAGGACAGGGCTCCATCTATGGCTACACCTTC
many	TRBV7-7	-	TRBJ2-2	CASSLSGASGELFF	TGTGCTAGCAGCTTAAGCGGAGCCTCGGGGGAGCTGTTTTTT
few	TRBV5-8	-	TRBJ2-4	CASSLYRDTTNFIQYF	TGTGCCAGCAGCTTGTACCGGGACACCACAAACTTTATTCAGTACTTC
many	TRBV15	-	TRBJ1-5	CATSRDYEVSGNQPQHF	TGTGCCACCAGCAGAGATTACGAGGTTTCTGGCAATCAGCCCCAGCATTTT
many	TRBV20-1	-	TRBJ2-6	CSARFPEQTGANVLTF	TGCAGTGCTAGGTTTCCCGAGCAAACCGGGGCCAACGTCCTGACTTTC
many	TRBV7-9	-	TRBJ2-7	CASGGPYEQYF	TGTGCCAGCGGGGGACCCTACGAGCAGTACTTC
many	TRBV6-6	-	TRBJ1-4	CATGSQGEKLFF	TGTGCCACCGGGAGCCAGGGTGAAAAACTGTTTTTT
few	TRBV12-3/TRBV12-4	-	TRBJ1-1	CASSYPSTGMGTEAFF	TGTGCCAGCAGCTACCCCAGTACAGGGATGGGTACTGAAGCTTTCTTT